Reported below is one T cell receptor (beta chain). This sample stems from a study of blood T cell repertoires in COVID-19. The Seattle site enrolled patients during active infection and followed them longitudinally. Here immunoSEQ multiplex PCR was the method, and the copy in TCRdb shows in-frame clones only, minus some. The sample includes under 75,000 clones, almost 85% of them seen just once. This sequence was found in a man between 60 and 75 years old with COVID-19, enrolled during active disease. Sample: peripheral blood.

For the CDR3, the DNA is TGTGCTAGTGGTTTGGCCGAATCCTGGGAGCCCGACAATGAGCAGTTCTTC. Protein product: CASGLAESWEPDNEQFF. This chain uses TRBV12-5 with TRBJ2-1, with D tentatively TRBD2 (5 bases). The germline V gene encodes CDR1 LGHNT and CDR2 FRNRAP. The CDR3 sequence is 17 residues long. The V gene lost 1 base and the J gene lost 5 bases, with 18 bases spanning the gap.